This TCR beta chain derives from a study of technical replicates of blood from a few donors. Some clones are missing from TCRdb's copy, which holds only in-frame ones; the method was immunoSEQ multiplex PCR. The data hold roughly 62,000 clones, with roughly 89% observed a single time. Losses at the gene ends were 7 bases for V and 3 bases for J; bases not matched to a gene: 8. The CDR3 sequence is 14 residues long. CDR1 and CDR2 (germline): SGHVS, FNYEAQ. The source is a human donor in good health. Some clones in this sample may be carry-over from other donors' samples. The chain recombines TRBV7-6 with TRBJ2-7, with 8 bases aligning to TRBD1. The sample consisted of PBMCs. In DNA form, the CDR3 reads TGTGCCAGCACACCTCGGGACAGGATCTACGAGCAGTACTTC. Protein: CASTPRDRIYEQYF.